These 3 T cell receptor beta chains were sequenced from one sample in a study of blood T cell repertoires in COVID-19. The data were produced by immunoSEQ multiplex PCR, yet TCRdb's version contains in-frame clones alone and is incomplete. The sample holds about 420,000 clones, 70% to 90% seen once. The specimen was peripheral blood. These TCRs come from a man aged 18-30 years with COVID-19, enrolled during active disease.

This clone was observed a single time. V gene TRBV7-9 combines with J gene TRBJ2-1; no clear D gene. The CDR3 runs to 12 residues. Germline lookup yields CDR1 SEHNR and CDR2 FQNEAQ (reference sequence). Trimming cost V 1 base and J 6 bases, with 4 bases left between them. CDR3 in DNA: TGTGCCAGCAGCTTAGGGGCCAATGAGCAGTTCTTC. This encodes CASSLGANEQFF. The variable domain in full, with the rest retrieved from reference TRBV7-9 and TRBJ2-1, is DTGVSQNPRHKITKRGQNVTFRCDPISEHNRLYWYRQTLGQGPEFLTYFQNEAQLEKSRLLSDRFSAERPKGSFSTLEIQRTEQGDSAMYLCASSLGANEQFFGPGTRLTVL.

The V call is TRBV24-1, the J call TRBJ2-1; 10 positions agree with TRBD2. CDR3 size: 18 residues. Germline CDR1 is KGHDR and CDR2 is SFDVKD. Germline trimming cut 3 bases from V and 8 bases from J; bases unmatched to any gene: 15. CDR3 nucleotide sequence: TGTGCCACCAGTGATACATACTCAGCGGGAGGGAGAGTCGATGAGCAGTTCTTC. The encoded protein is CATSDTYSAGGRVDEQFF.

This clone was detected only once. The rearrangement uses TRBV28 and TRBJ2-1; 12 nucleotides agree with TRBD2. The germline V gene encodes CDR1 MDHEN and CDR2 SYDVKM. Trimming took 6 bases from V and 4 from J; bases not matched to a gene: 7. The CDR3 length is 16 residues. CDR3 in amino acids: CASSTRTSGTYNEQFF. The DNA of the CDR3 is TGTGCCAGCAGCACCCGGACTAGCGGGACTTACAATGAGCAGTTCTTC.